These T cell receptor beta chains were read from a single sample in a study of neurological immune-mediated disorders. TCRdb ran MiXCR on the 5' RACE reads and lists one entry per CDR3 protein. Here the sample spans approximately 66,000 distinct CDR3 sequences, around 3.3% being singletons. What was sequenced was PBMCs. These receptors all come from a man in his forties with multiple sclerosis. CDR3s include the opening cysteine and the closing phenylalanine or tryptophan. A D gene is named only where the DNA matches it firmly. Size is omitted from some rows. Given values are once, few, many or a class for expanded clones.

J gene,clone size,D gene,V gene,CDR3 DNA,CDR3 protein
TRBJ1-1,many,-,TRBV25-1,TGTGCCAGCAGTGAGGAGGGGTCGAACACTGAAGCTTTCTTT,CASSEEGSNTEAFF
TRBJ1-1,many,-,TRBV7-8,TGTGCCAGCAGCAGCGCCGTAGGGGCTGGCACTGAAGCTTTCTTT,CASSSAVGAGTEAFF
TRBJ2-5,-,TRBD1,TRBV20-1,TGCAGTGCTAGATGGGGGACAGGGACAGAGACCCAGTACTTC,CSARWGTGTETQYF
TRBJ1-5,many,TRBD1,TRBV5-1,TGCGCCAGCAGCCTAACAGGGGATCAGCCCCAGCATTTT,CASSLTGDQPQHF
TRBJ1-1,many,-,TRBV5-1,TGCGCCAGCAGCTTCCGGGCTGAAGACACTGAAGCTTTCTTT,CASSFRAEDTEAFF
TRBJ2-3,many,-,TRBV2,TGTGCCAGCAGTGAAGAGTACACAGATACGCAGTATTTT,CASSEEYTDTQYF
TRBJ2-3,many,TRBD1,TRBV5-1,TGCGCCAGCAGCTTGGCCGGGACAGGGTCAGATACGCAGTATTTT,CASSLAGTGSDTQYF
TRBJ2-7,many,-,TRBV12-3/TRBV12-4,TGTGCCAGCAGTTTACCGGGCGGCGAGCAGTACTTC,CASSLPGGEQYF
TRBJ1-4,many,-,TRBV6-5,TGTGCCAGCAGTGCCCTAGGGGGTAGGGGAGAAAAACTGTTTTTT,CASSALGGRGEKLFF
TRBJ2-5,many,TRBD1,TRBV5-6,TGTGCCAGCAGCTCGGGACAGGGAAGGGAGACCCAGTACTTC,CASSSGQGRETQYF
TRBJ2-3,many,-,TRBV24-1,TGTGCCACCAGTGATTCTTGGGGATCCACAGATACGCAGTATTTT,CATSDSWGSTDTQYF
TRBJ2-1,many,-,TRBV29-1,TGCAGCGTTTGGACAACCTCCTACAATGAGCAGTTCTTC,CSVWTTSYNEQFF
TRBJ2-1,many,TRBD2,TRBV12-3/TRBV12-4,TGTGCCAGCAGTCCTGGGGGGGCTAGCGGGACCAATGAGCAGTTCTTC,CASSPGGASGTNEQFF
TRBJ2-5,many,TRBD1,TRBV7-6,TGTGCCAGCAGCCCCAGGGGGCAACCGGTGGGGGGAGAGACCCAGTACTTC,CASSPRGQPVGGETQYF
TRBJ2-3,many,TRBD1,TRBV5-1,TGCGCCAGCGGCGGGACAGGGCACCGCACAGATACGCAGTATTTT,CASGGTGHRTDTQYF
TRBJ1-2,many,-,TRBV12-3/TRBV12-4,TGTGCCAGCAGTTTGGTCTATCTTAACATAGCTAACTATGGCTACACCTTC,CASSLVYLNIANYGYTF
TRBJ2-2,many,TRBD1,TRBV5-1,TGCGCCAGCGGCCCCGGGACAGGGGACACCGGGGAGCTGTTTTTT,CASGPGTGDTGELFF
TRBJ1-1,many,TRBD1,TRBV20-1,TGCAGTGCTTCCCCCGGGACAGGGTTCTTGAACACTGAAGCTTTCTTT,CSASPGTGFLNTEAFF
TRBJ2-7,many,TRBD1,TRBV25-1,TGTGCCAGCTCGGGACAGGGACACTACGAGCAGTACTTC,CASSGQGHYEQYF
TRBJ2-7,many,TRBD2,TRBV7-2,TGTGCCAGCAGCTTCCGCGGGAGGGCCAACTACGAGCAGTACTTC,CASSFRGRANYEQYF
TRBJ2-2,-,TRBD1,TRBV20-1,TGCAGTGCTAGAGACGCCAGGGGGCTGGACACCGGGGAGCTGTTTTTT,CSARDARGLDTGELFF
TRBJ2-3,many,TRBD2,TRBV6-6,TGTGCCAGCAGTTACGACGCTAAGCCTTCGAGCGGGGAAAAGCAGTATTTT,CASSYDAKPSSGEKQYF
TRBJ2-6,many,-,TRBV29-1,TGCAGCGTCTCCACCGGGACCGGGGCCAACGTCCTGACTTTC,CSVSTGTGANVLTF
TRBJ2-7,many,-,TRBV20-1,TGCAGTGCTAGAGATTTGACGGGAGACGAGCAGTACTTC,CSARDLTGDEQYF
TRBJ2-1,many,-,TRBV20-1,TGCAGTGCTAGAGACCAGGGTGGTGAGCAGTTCTTC,CSARDQGGEQFF
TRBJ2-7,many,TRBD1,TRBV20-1,TGCAGTGCTAGATCACCCGGGACAGATAGCTCCTACGAGCAGTACTTC,CSARSPGTDSSYEQYF
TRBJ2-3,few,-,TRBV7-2,TGTGCCAGCAGCTTAGCGGGGGGCCCCGGTGGAGATACGCAGTATTTT,CASSLAGGPGGDTQYF
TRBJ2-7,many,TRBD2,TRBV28,TGTGCCAGCAGTTTATGGGCTAGCGGACCCTACGAGCAGTACTTC,CASSLWASGPYEQYF
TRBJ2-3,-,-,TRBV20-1,TGCAGTGCCGAGGGGTCTACGCAGTATTTT,CSAEGSTQYF
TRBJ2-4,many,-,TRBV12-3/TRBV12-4,TGTGCCAGCAGTTTAGGGGGGCCCGCCAAAAACATTCAGTACTTC,CASSLGGPAKNIQYF
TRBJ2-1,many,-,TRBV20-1,TGCAGTGCTGAGCGGTACAATGAGCAGTTCTTC,CSAERYNEQFF
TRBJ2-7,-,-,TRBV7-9,TGTGCCAGCAGCTTTCAGGGCTACGAGCAGTACTTC,CASSFQGYEQYF
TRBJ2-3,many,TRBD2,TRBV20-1,TGCAGTGCGGTTATAGCGGGAGTGGGAGATACGCAGTATTTT,CSAVIAGVGDTQYF
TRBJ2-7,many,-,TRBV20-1,TGCAGTGCTAGGAGCTGGGACGCCTACGAGCAGTACTTC,CSARSWDAYEQYF
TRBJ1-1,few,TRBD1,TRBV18,TGTGCCAGCTCACTATCTCAGGGGGGGGCCGGCACTGAAGCTTTCTTT,CASSLSQGGAGTEAFF
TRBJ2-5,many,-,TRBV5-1,TGCGCCAGCAGCCCTTCTCAGGGGCAGGTAGAGACCCAGTACTTC,CASSPSQGQVETQYF